The clone carrying this T cell receptor (beta chain) was counted only a few times. Sorting isolated naive CD8 T cells as CD8+CD4-CCR7+CD45RA+ events. From the PCR reads, TCRdb called clonotypes with MiXCR, one entry per CDR3 protein. The table lists hundreds of thousands of distinct CDR3 sequences, less than 30% of them singletons, with 0.7% to 0.95% in the top ten. This record comes from a study of molecular identifiers for immune sequencing clone quantification. This CDR3 has 16 residues. Germline loops: CDR1 KGHSH, CDR2 LQKENI. Trimming pared 4 bases from V and 3 bases from J, leaving 19 bases between.

Sequenced: naive CD8+ T cells from blood, with Jurkat cell RNA spiked in. Subset reported: FACS-sorted CD8+CD4-CCR7+CD45RA+ naive T cells. This receptor was identified in a human donor in good health. Some libraries in this study had Jurkat cell RNA spiked in. This chain joins TRBV18 and TRBJ2-7; no definite D call. The CDR3 loop is CASSHKLPGPDYEQYF. The CDR3 DNA reads TGTGCCAGCTCACACAAGCTCCCAGGTCCAGACTACGAGCAGTACTTC.